Shown below are 30 T cell receptor beta chains from a single sample sequenced in a study of blood T cell repertoires in COVID-19. Assay used: immunoSEQ multiplex PCR; TCRdb lists only in-frame clones, some missing. The sample has 150,000 or so clones, around 89% seen once. Sequencing was carried out using peripheral blood. Source of these receptors: a man aged 18 to 29 with COVID-19, enrolled during active disease.

The chain carries TRBV24-1 and TRBJ2-1, with 8 positions matching TRBD2. V gave up 4 bases and J gave up 5 bases; unmatched junction bases: 9. Germline-derived CDR1 and CDR2 are KGHDR and SFDVKD. The CDR3 spans 16 residues. CDR3 sequence: CATSDPAGLVDNEQFF. The CDR3 DNA reads as TGTGCCACCAGTGACCCCGCGGGACTAGTCGACAATGAGCAGTTCTTC.

The rearrangement uses TRBV28 and TRBJ2-2, with TRBD2 matching 12 bases. The CDR3 spans 17 residues. The junction had 6 bases not matched to a gene; V was cut back by 1 base and J by 6 bases. The germline gives CDR1 MDHEN, CDR2 SYDVKM. The DNA of the CDR3 is TGTGCCAGCAGTTTATCGACTAGCGGGAGTCGTTCCGGGGAGCTGTTTTTT. Translation: CASSLSTSGSRSGELFF.

The chain combines TRBV7-9 with TRBJ1-4, with D hard to call. Germline CDR1 SEHNR, CDR2 FQNEAQ (reference sequence). CDR3 length: 15 residues. Deletions cut 5 bases from V and 0 bases from J, with 10 bases between. The CDR3 spells CASSATHATNEKLFF. CDR3 nucleotide sequence: TGTGCCAGCAGCGCAACACATGCAACTAATGAAAAACTGTTTTTT.

The chain joins TRBV5-4 to TRBJ2-7; 13 nucleotides line up with TRBD2. CDR1 and CDR2 from the germline V gene are SGHNT and YYREEE (reference sequence). CDR3 length equals 19 residues. The V segment lost 0 bases and the J segment 3 bases; nucleotides outside the gene matches: 12. The DNA for the CDR3 is TGTGCCAGCAGCTTGGGTGGGAATACAACTAGCGGGAGGGGCTACGAGCAGTACTTC. Translation: CASSLGGNTTSGRGYEQYF.

The chain uses TRBV5-1 and TRBJ2-3, with 12 bases lining up with TRBD1. This CDR3 is 16 amino acids long. Germline-derived CDR1 and CDR2 are SGHRS and YFSETQ. The V and J ends lost 4 bases and 4 bases, in that order; junction bases with no gene match: 7. The CDR3 protein is CASSLTGQGAPDTQYF. The CDR3 DNA reads as TGCGCCAGCAGCCTGACGGGACAGGGGGCCCCAGATACGCAGTATTTT. The complete variable domain, with remaining parts taken from reference TRBV5-1 and TRBJ2-3, reads KAGVTQTPRYLIKTRGQQVTLSCSPISGHRSVSWYQQTPGQGLQFLFEYFSETQRNKGNFPGRFSGRQFSNSRSEMNVSTLELGDSALYLCASSLTGQGAPDTQYFGPGTRLTVL.

The V call is TRBV28, the J call TRBJ2-6; 7 bases fit TRBD1. The V segment lost 10 bases and the J segment 3 bases; nucleotides outside the gene matches: 3. Per the germline V gene, CDR1 is MDHEN and CDR2 is SYDVKM. CDR3 length: 13 residues. This chain's CDR3 is CAIAGGGANVLTF. The CDR3, as DNA: TGTGCCATTGCAGGGGGTGGGGCCAACGTCCTGACTTTC.

The chain couples TRBV14 to TRBJ1-1; D is undetermined. Germline V CDR1 and CDR2: SGHDN, FVKESK. Trimming took off 3 bases at V and 0 bases at J, with 5 bases between the two ends. CDR3 length: 13 amino acids. The CDR3 region is CASSHSMNTEAFF. The CDR3 bases are TGTGCCAGCAGCCATTCCATGAACACTGAAGCTTTCTTT.

CDR3 sequence (DNA): TGTGCCAGCAGCGTAGGAGGCAGGGATATCCAGCAGTACTTC. This sequence encodes CASSVGGRDIQQYF. V gene TRBV9 combines with J gene TRBJ2-7, with D possibly being TRBD1 (5 bases). Germline loops: CDR1 SGDLS, CDR2 YYNGEE. This CDR3 spans 14 amino acids. Trimming shortened V by 0 bases and J by 8 bases, and 15 bases separated the two germline ends. The full variable domain, rest sourced from reference TRBV9 and TRBJ2-7, is DSGVTQTPKHLITATGQRVTLRCSPRSGDLSVYWYQQSLDQGLQFLIQYYNGEERAKGNILERFSAQQFPDLHSELNLSSLELGDSALYFCASSVGGRDIQQYFGPGTRLTVT.

The chain recombines TRBV6-6 with TRBJ2-7; 11 bases fit TRBD2. The junction had 9 bases not matched to a gene; V was cut back by 5 bases and J by 0 bases. Germline CDR1 reads MNHNY; CDR2 reads SVGAGI (reference sequence). The CDR3 consists of 17 residues. CDR3 amino acids: CASSRGTSGSVSYEQYF. As DNA, the CDR3 is TGTGCCAGCAGTCGGGGAACTAGCGGGAGTGTCTCCTACGAGCAGTACTTC.

This clone was seen once. The gene calls are TRBV7-8 and TRBJ2-3, with TRBD1 matching 7 bases. V was clipped by 4 bases and J by 4 bases; unmatched bases: 11. This CDR3 contains 16 residues. Germline V gene data show CDR1 as SGHVS and CDR2 as FQNEAQ. As DNA, the CDR3 is TGTGCCAGCAGCTATCCCGTCCGAGGGGGCCCAGATACGCAGTATTTT. Translating gives CASSYPVRGGPDTQYF.

The V call is TRBV11-3, the J call TRBJ2-2, with 10 nucleotides matching TRBD1. CDR3 length equals 14 residues. Trimming removed 3 bases from V and 7 bases from J; junction bases left unmatched: 2. Germline loops: CDR1 SGHNT, CDR2 YENEEA. DNA for the CDR3: TGTGCCAGCAGCTTGGGACAGGGGAACGGGGAGCTGTTTTTT. The encoded protein is CASSLGQGNGELFF.

With regard to this clone: The germline gene is not matched at one end of the junction; a read error may be the cause. This chain connects TRBV10-3 to TRBJ1-4; no reliable D call. CDR1 is ENHRY, CDR2 SYGVKD, per germline. CDR3 length: 16 residues. This chain's CDR3 is CAISDPRLATNEKLLF. DNA for the CDR3: TGTGCCATCAGTGACCCTCGACTTGCAACTAATGAAAAACTGCTTTTT.

The chain recombines TRBV3-1 (or the pseudogene TRBV3-2) with TRBJ2-3; 9 bases fit TRBD2. The V gene's germline CDR1 is LGHDT and CDR2 YNNKEL (reference sequence). This CDR3 has 15 amino acids. The ends lost 4 bases at V and 5 bases at J; junction bases unmatched: 7. The CDR3, as DNA: TGTGCCAGCAGCCGGGCGGGAGGGCCCGGAGATACGCAGTATTTT. This codes for CASSRAGGPGDTQYF.

CDR3 nucleotides: TGTGCCAGCAGCCCGTTGGCTAGCGGGGCCGTCAACACCGGGGAGCTGTTTTTT. Translation: CASSPLASGAVNTGELFF. The chain recombines TRBV5-6 with TRBJ2-2; 9 bases map to TRBD2. The CDR3 runs to 18 residues. CDR1 SGHDT and CDR2 YYEEEE come from the germline V gene. Trimming cost V 4 bases and J 2 bases; bases outside gene matches: 12.

The J gene is TRBJ2-3, the V gene TRBV5-1, with a tentative D call TRBD1 (6 bases). Germline V gene data show CDR1 as SGHRS and CDR2 as YFSETQ. Trimming cost V 0 bases and J 0 bases, with 11 bases left between them. This CDR3 has 16 amino acids. CDR3 amino acids: CASSLAAGASTDTQYF. For the CDR3, the DNA is TGCGCCAGCAGCTTGGCGGCAGGGGCGAGCACAGATACGCAGTATTTT.

This clone was recorded once. The chain combines TRBV10-3 with TRBJ1-6; 9 bases are shared with TRBD1. The ends lost 6 bases at V and 2 bases at J; junction bases unmatched: 5. In germline, CDR1 is ENHRY, CDR2 SYGVKD. There are 16 residues in the CDR3. The CDR3 sequence: CAIRDRGSAYNSPLHF. The CDR3 DNA is TGTGCCATCAGGGACAGGGGTAGCGCCTATAATTCACCCCTCCACTTT.

This sequence joins TRBV28 and TRBJ2-2, with D possibly TRBD2 on 5 matching bases. This CDR3 is 15 amino acids long. With 3 bases removed from V and 4 bases from J, the gap between germline ends came to 12 bases. Per germline, CDR1 MDHEN and CDR2 SYDVKM. The CDR3 loop reads CASSFVERFTGELFF. In DNA, the CDR3 is TGTGCCAGCAGTTTTGTCGAGCGGTTCACCGGGGAGCTGTTTTTT.

The chain links TRBV7-9 to TRBJ2-2; tentative D call: TRBD1 (6 bases). CDR1 SEHNR and CDR2 FQNEAQ come from the germline V gene (reference sequence). The length of the CDR3 is 15 residues. V lost 4 bases and J 5 bases, leaving 14 bases between the germline ends. This CDR3 is CASSSFRGSTGELFF. The CDR3 bases are TGTGCCAGCAGCTCCTTCAGGGGATCGACCGGGGAGCTGTTTTTT. Full variable domain (missing parts from reference TRBV7-9 and TRBJ2-2): DTGVSQNPRHKITKRGQNVTFRCDPISEHNRLYWYRQTLGQGPEFLTYFQNEAQLEKSRLLSDRFSAERPKGSFSTLEIQRTEQGDSAMYLCASSSFRGSTGELFFGEGSRLTVL.

In DNA, the CDR3 is TGCGCCAGCAGCAACCGGACAGTAGGCACTGAAGCTTTCTTT. This encodes CASSNRTVGTEAFF. J is TRBJ1-1 and V is TRBV5-1, with a tentative D call TRBD1 (6 bases). Germline CDR1 and CDR2: SGHRS and YFSETQ. V lost 4 bases and J lost 4, with 14 bases in between. This CDR3 has 14 residues.

The V gene is TRBV2, the J gene TRBJ2-3, with D possibly matching TRBD2 (5 bases). The CDR3 extends over 13 amino acids. Trimming cost V 7 bases and J 3 bases, with 11 bases left between them. Germline V gene data show CDR1 as SNHLY and CDR2 as FYNNEI. DNA for the CDR3: TGTGCCAGCACCGGGGTAGCGACAGATACGCAGTATTTT. The encoded protein is CASTGVATDTQYF.

V gene TRBV28 combines with J gene TRBJ2-7; D gene uncertain. Deletions cut 3 bases from V and 5 bases from J, with 5 bases between. Looked up from germline, CDR1 is MDHEN and CDR2 is SYDVKM. CDR3 length equals 11 residues. CDR3 in amino acids: CASSFPNEQYF. The CDR3 DNA follows: TGTGCCAGCAGTTTCCCTAACGAGCAGTACTTC.

The chain employs TRBV6-6 and TRBJ2-6; TRBD1 matches at 9 bases. This CDR3 is built from 20 residues. Germline V gene data show CDR1 as MNHNY and CDR2 as SVGAGI (reference sequence). V lost 6 bases, J lost 0 bases, and 15 bases stayed unmatched. The CDR3 region has the DNA TGTGCCAGCAGCTCCCTCCTCCGGGGACAGGGTGGCTCTGGGGCCAACGTCCTGACTTTC. This encodes CASSSLLRGQGGSGANVLTF.

The genes are TRBV4-1 and TRBJ1-2, with TRBD1 identical over 9 bases. With V trimmed by 0 bases and J by 3 bases, 5 bases remained unmatched. Per germline, CDR1 MGHRA and CDR2 YSYEKL. The CDR3 runs to 16 residues. This chain's CDR3 is CASSQDRTGDDYGYTF. The CDR3 DNA reads as TGCGCCAGCAGCCAAGATCGGACAGGGGACGACTATGGCTACACCTTC.

The genes are TRBV7-2 and TRBJ1-2; tentative D call: TRBD1 (6 bases). V lost 1 base and J lost 4, with 10 bases in between. The CDR3 covers 14 residues. The germline V gene encodes CDR1 SGHTA and CDR2 FQGNSA. CDR3 nucleotides: TGTGCCAGCAGCTTAGGGGCAGGGGCCTATGGCTACACCTTC. Protein: CASSLGAGAYGYTF.

This chain links TRBV19 with TRBJ2-5; D not resolved. The V and J ends lost 1 base and 7 bases respectively, with 10 bases between them. The CDR3 is 13 amino acids. The germline gives CDR1 LNHDA, CDR2 SQIVND (reference sequence). CDR3 sequence reads: CASSIGQTGTQYF. The DNA for the CDR3 is TGTGCCAGTAGTATAGGCCAAACTGGGACCCAGTACTTC. The whole variable domain, filled in from reference TRBV19 and TRBJ2-5, reads DGGITQSPKYLFRKEGQNVTLSCEQNLNHDAMYWYRQDPGQGLRLIYYSQIVNDFQKGDIAEGYSVSREKKESFPLTVTSAQKNPTAFYLCASSIGQTGTQYFGPGTRLLVL.

The CDR3 nucleotides read TGCGCCAGCAGCTTGGCTCGACTAGCGGGGGCCAGGTCAGATGAGCAGTTCTTC. It codes for CASSLARLAGARSDEQFF. The rearrangement joins TRBV5-1 to TRBJ2-1; 12 bases are shared with TRBD2. Germline V gives CDR1 SGHRS, CDR2 YFSETQ. V gave up 0 bases and J gave up 8 bases; unmatched junction bases: 12. The CDR3 length is 18 residues.

The V and J genes are TRBV27 and TRBJ2-7; 10 nucleotides line up with TRBD2. Germline V CDR1 and CDR2: MNHEY, SMNVEV (reference sequence). This CDR3 contains 14 residues. Losses at the gene ends were 4 bases for V and 3 bases for J; bases not matched to a gene: 3. In DNA form, the CDR3 reads TGTGCCAGCAGTTACCTAGCGGGAGTCTACGAGCAGTACTTC. Amino acid sequence: CASSYLAGVYEQYF.

This chain connects TRBV10-3 to TRBJ2-7, with 8 bases identical to TRBD2. CDR3 length equals 14 residues. Germline-derived CDR1 and CDR2 are ENHRY and SYGVKD. Trimming took 11 bases from V and 4 from J; bases not matched to a gene: 13. In DNA form, the CDR3 reads TGTGCCGCGAAGGGGGGCGGGAGGTCTTACGAGCAGTACTTC. The encoded protein is CAAKGGGRSYEQYF.

This sequence joins TRBV28 and TRBJ2-2; 10 positions match TRBD1. The CDR3 contains 15 residues. V shed 3 bases and J 6 bases; nucleotides not matched to a gene: 4. Germline V gives CDR1 MDHEN, CDR2 SYDVKM. The CDR3 DNA is TGTGCCAGCAGTTTGACAGGGGGCAGAGCCGGGGAGCTGTTTTTT. It is translated as CASSLTGGRAGELFF.

CDR3: CASSQVTSGAWDEQFF. The CDR3 coding sequence is TGTGCCAGCAGCCAAGTGACTAGCGGGGCCTGGGATGAGCAGTTCTTC. This rearrangement joins TRBV3-1 (or the pseudogene TRBV3-2) to TRBJ2-1; 11 bases align to TRBD2. Germline V gives CDR1 LGHDT, CDR2 YNNKEL (reference sequence). The CDR3 sequence is 16 residues long. V lost 1 base and J lost 8; bases outside the gene matches: 7.